This T cell receptor (beta chain) derives from a study of technical replicates of blood from a few donors. The CDR3 extends over 22 amino acids. The germline gives CDR1 SGHRS, CDR2 YFSETQ. V was pared by 7 bases and J by 7 bases, with 45 bases between. Profiling relied on immunoSEQ multiplex PCR, and the TCRdb table lists in-frame clones only, not all of them. The profile shows about 71,000 clones, roughly 89% of them singletons. The TCR sequence derives from a human donor in good health. The chain joins TRBV5-1 to TRBJ2-7; possibly TRBD2 for D (5 bases). Sequences were obtained from T cells isolated from PBMCs. CDR3 sequence (DNA): TGCGCCAGCCCGAACCCTTCCTATTCGTCCAGAAGCCTCAGCGGAAAACCGGGGGAGCAGTACTTC. Protein: CASPNPSYSSRSLSGKPGEQYF. Together with reference TRBV5-1 and TRBJ2-7, the CDR3 gives the full variable domain: KAGVTQTPRYLIKTRGQQVTLSCSPISGHRSVSWYQQTPGQGLQFLFEYFSETQRNKGNFPGRFSGRQFSNSRSEMNVSTLELGDSALYLCASPNPSYSSRSLSGKPGEQYFGPGTRLTVT.